This TCR beta chain was retrieved from a study of blood T cell repertoires in COVID-19 (dated by TCRdb to about 2020). For the study in its entirety: Samples from collaborators originated in the United States, Italy and Spain and spanned both the acute and convalescent phases of COVID-19. The prospective study material was composed of cDNA or gDNA derived from T cells, B-cell-depleted T cells, or PBMCs. The dataset comprised deeply sampled blood TCRbeta repertoires from subjects exposed to, actively infected with, or recovered from COVID-19. The repertoires were released in a freely available public database intended as a resource for research on the immune response to SARS-CoV-2. Samples were obtained from the ongoing ImmuneRACE study (first 160 participants) and from 1,254 subjects provided by 6 global collaborators. The sample metadata nearly always contained a de-identified subject ID, COVID-19 status, age in years and sex. HLA class I and class II types, where available, came from metadata supplied by the sample provider rather than from assay-based typing.

What the research found in general, with its limitations: How much clinical and demographic metadata was included differed by source and by participant, and the metadata was provided uncurated.

Enrolling through a virtual design, the prospective study's participants ranged in age from about 18 to 89 years and lived across 24 United States geographic areas. In the prospective study, participants were assigned to cohorts based on the clinical history participants reported in a screening survey and a study questionnaire. In the prospective study, whole blood, serum and a nasopharyngeal or oropharyngeal swab were collected from each participant by mobile phlebotomists. Over a roughly two-month period, participants in the prospective study had the option of providing additional blood draws and questionnaires. Before DNA extraction, prospective study blood samples were shipped either frozen or at room temperature. Inclusive of the bounding cysteine and phenylalanine, the CDR3 is 12 residues long. Just CDR3 DNA is preserved here, 36 bases in frame from base 1. For CDR1 and CDR2, the germline V gene lists MNHEY and SVGAGI. Trimming takes 5 bases from V and 4 bases from J, and the germline ends sit 6 bases apart.

As to this clone: Its antigen is unknown. Qualities for individual bases were not recorded, and no much larger clone is one base off.

TCRbeta CDR3 regions were amplified from genomic DNA using the immunoSEQ Assay, a bias-controlled multiplex PCR. Concerning the study's data processing: Within the assay, amplification of reference gene primers was used to estimate how many nucleated cells each sample contained. Sequence reads were collapsed and filtered to measure the absolute abundance of every unique TCRbeta CDR3 rearrangement. For each sample, productive Simpson clonality was calculated as the square root of Simpson's diversity index across productive rearrangements. TCRdb stores this immuneACCESS table with in-frame sequences only. Part of the clones is absent; in the studies checked, under half of the shortfall reflects unresolved V genes, and no reason is known for the rest. The V and J calls and clone size are taken from that table; D and trimming were inferred from the DNA. Here the sample has about 180,000 clones; roughly 89% occur a single time. Over 2% of the sample is held by the ten biggest clonotypes.

Here the chain combines TRBV6-5 and TRBJ1-5; no D gene is confidently identified. This receptor was obtained from a woman in her 40s with acute COVID-19. Source material: PBMCs or T cells enriched from blood (not recorded which). The CDR3 loop reads CASSMTNQPQHF. The nucleotides read TGTGCCAGCAGTATGACTAATCAGCCCCAGCATTTT.